The 4 T cell receptor beta chains presented below share a single source sample, sequenced in a study of shared clonotypes between healthy human individuals. The assay was immunoSEQ multiplex PCR, and TCRdb's table has in-frame clones only and misses some. Of 550,000 to 650,000 clones in the sample, 96% are singletons; the top ten hold around 0.1%. Only CD45RO-negative cells positively selected for CCR7 counted as naive CD8 cells, so terminally differentiated effector memory CD45RA+ cells were excluded. Specimen: naive CD8+ T cells sorted from blood. These TCRs come from a woman between 25 and 40 years old in good health.

The chain recombines TRBV28 with TRBJ1-4; a weak D match, TRBD1 (6 bases). The CDR3 is 18 residues long. Germline-derived CDR1 and CDR2 are MDHEN and SYDVKM. The V end lost 5 bases, the J end lost 4 bases, and 23 bases lay between the germline ends. CDR3: CASSTLNLTQGNNEKLFF. CDR3 coding DNA: TGTGCCAGCAGTACCCTCAATTTGACGCAGGGGAATAATGAAAAACTGTTTTTT.

The chain combines TRBV2 with TRBJ2-3; 7 nucleotides match TRBD1. V was clipped by 9 bases and J by 4 bases; unmatched bases: 16. Germline CDR1 reads SNHLY; CDR2 reads FYNNEI. The CDR3 is made up of 16 amino acids. CDR3: CASTPPTGPPADTQYF. DNA for the CDR3: TGTGCCAGTACCCCCCCGACAGGGCCCCCCGCAGATACGCAGTATTTT.

Note on this clone: Since no conserved phenylalanine or tryptophan closes the CDR3, a read error is the likely cause. Because the CDR3's place on the DNA is in doubt, the DNA is left out and the CDR3 is given as listed by TCRdb. The chain uses TRBV30 and TRBJ1-1; the tabulated D call, TRBD1, remains unverified against the DNA. The CDR3 length equals 12 residues, ends included. Germline CDR1 reads GTSNPN; CDR2 reads SVGIG (reference sequence). CDR3 in amino acids: CAWSVGTGQTLG.

The CDR3, as DNA: TGTGCCAGCAGCTCCACAGCGGGAAGCACAGATACGCAGTATTTT. This translates into CASSSTAGSTDTQYF. The chain carries TRBV11-2 and TRBJ2-3; 7 nucleotides match TRBD2. Germline lookup yields CDR1 SGHAT and CDR2 FQNNGV. The V gene end was trimmed by 4 bases and the J gene end by 0 bases; junction bases not matched to a gene: 4. The CDR3 loop spans 15 amino acids.